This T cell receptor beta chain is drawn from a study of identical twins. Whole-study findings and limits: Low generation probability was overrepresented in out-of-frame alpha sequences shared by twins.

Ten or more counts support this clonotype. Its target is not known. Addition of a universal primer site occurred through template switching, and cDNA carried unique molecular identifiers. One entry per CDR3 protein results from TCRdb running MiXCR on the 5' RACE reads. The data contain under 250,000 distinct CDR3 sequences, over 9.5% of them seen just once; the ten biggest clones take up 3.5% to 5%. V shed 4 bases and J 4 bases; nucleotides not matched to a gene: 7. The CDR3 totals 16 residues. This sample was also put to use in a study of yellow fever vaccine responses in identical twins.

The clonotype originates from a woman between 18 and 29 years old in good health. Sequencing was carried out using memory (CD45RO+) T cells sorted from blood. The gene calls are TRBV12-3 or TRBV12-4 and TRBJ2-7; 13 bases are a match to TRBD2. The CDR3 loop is CASSSTSGGSPYEQYF. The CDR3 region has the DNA TGTGCCAGCAGTTCGACTAGCGGGGGGTCCCCGTACGAGCAGTACTTC.